This T cell receptor (beta chain) was obtained from a study of cytomegalovirus exposure and HLA in healthy donors. Across the study: Tens of millions of unique TCRs from HLA-typed donors were held in an early release of data.

V lost 6 bases, J lost 1 base, and 5 bases lay in between. This CDR3 contains 11 residues. The germline gives CDR1 DFQATT, CDR2 SNEGSKA (reference sequence). This PCR relied on a set of 60 Vbeta primers and 13 Jbeta primers. Clones were sequenced by immunoSEQ multiplex PCR, and TCRdb holds only the in-frame ones, with some missing. The sample lists around 200,000 clones, 75% to 85% occurring once. A word on this clone: The antigen is not known.

Overall study results and limits: Later analysis suggested links between common viral pathogens and several top significant clusters.

The chain links TRBV20-1 to TRBJ2-3; no reliable D call. Sequenced material: PBMCs. The clonotype originates from a boy between 10 and 17 years old in good health and CMV-seronegative. The CDR3 region has the DNA TGCAGTGCCCCGGGCACAGATACGCAGTATTTT. It specifies CSAPGTDTQYF.